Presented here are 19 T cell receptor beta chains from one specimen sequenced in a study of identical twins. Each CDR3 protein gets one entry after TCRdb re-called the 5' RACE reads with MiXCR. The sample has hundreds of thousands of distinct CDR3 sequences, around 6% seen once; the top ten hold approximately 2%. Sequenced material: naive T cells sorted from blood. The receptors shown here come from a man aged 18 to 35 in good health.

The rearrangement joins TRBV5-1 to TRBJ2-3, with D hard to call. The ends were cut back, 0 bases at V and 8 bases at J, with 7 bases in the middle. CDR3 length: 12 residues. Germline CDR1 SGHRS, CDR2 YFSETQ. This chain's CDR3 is CASSLAPGTQYF. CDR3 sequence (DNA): TGCGCCAGCAGCTTGGCTCCCGGTACGCAGTATTTT. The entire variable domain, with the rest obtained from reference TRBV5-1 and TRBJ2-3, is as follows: KAGVTQTPRYLIKTRGQQVTLSCSPISGHRSVSWYQQTPGQGLQFLFEYFSETQRNKGNFPGRFSGRQFSNSRSEMNVSTLELGDSALYLCASSLAPGTQYFGPGTRLTVL.

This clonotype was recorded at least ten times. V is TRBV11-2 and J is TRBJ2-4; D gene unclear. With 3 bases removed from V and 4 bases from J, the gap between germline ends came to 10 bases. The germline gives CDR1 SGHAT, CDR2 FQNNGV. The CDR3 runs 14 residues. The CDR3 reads CASSFGVGKNIQYF. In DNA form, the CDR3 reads TGTGCCAGCAGCTTTGGAGTAGGGAAAAACATTCAGTACTTC.

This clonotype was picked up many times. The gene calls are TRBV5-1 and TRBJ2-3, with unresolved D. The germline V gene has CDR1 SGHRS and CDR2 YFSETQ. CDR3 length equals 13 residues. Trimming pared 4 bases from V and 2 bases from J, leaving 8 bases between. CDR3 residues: CASSRQNTDTQYF. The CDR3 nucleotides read TGCGCCAGCAGCCGCCAGAACACAGATACGCAGTATTTT.

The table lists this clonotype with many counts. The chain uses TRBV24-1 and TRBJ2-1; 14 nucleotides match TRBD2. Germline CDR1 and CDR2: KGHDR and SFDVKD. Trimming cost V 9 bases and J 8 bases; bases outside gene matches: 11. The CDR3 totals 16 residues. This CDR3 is CATSSGTSGRSDEQFF. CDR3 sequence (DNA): TGTGCCACCTCCTCCGGGACTAGCGGGAGAAGTGATGAGCAGTTCTTC.

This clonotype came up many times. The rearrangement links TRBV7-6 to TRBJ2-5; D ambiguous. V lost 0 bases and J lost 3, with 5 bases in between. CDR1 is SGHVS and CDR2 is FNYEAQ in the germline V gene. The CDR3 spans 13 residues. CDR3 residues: CASSLANEETQYF. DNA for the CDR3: TGTGCCAGCAGCTTAGCTAATGAAGAGACCCAGTACTTC.

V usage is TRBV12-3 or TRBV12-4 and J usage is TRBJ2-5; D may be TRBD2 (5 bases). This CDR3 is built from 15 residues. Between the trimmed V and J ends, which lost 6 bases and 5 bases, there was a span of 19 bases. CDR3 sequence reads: CASSHLREPSETQYF. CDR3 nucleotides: TGTGCCAGCAGCCATCTCCGGGAACCTTCGGAGACCCAGTACTTC.

CDR3 protein: CATSDAAGVGRNEQFF. The CDR3 bases are TGTGCCACCAGTGATGCCGCAGGGGTCGGGCGCAATGAGCAGTTCTTC. V usage is TRBV24-1 and J usage is TRBJ2-1; D perhaps matches TRBD1 (6 bases). With 3 bases removed from V and 6 bases from J, the gap between germline ends came to 17 bases. Germline lookup yields CDR1 KGHDR and CDR2 SFDVKD. The CDR3 spans 16 residues.

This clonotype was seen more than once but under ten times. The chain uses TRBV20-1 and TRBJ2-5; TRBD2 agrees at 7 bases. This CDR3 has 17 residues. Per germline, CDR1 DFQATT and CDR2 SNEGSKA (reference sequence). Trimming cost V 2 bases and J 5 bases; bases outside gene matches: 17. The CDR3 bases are TGCAGTGCTAGACTCTACTCCCGACTAGCCACGTTGGAGACCCAGTACTTC. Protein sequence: CSARLYSRLATLETQYF.

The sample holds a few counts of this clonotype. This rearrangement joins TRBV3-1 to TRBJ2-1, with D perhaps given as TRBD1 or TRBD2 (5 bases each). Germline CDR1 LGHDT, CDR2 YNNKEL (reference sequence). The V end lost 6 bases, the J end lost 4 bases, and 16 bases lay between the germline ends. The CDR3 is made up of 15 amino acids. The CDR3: CASSGEGHFYNEQFF. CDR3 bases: TGTGCCAGCAGTGGTGAGGGGCACTTTTACAATGAGCAGTTCTTC.

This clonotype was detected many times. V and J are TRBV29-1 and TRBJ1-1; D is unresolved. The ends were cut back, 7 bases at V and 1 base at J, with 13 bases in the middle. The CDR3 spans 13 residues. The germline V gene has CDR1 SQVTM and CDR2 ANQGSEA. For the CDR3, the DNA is TGCAGCGCCGCGGTGAGTGCGAACACTGAAGCTTTCTTT. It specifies CSAAVSANTEAFF.

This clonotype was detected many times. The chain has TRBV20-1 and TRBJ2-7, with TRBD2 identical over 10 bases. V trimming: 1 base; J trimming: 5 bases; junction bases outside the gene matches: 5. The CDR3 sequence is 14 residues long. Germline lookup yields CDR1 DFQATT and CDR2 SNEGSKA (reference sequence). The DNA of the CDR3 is TGCAGTGCTAGAGTAGCGGGAGGAACCCACGAGCAGTACTTC. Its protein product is CSARVAGGTHEQYF.

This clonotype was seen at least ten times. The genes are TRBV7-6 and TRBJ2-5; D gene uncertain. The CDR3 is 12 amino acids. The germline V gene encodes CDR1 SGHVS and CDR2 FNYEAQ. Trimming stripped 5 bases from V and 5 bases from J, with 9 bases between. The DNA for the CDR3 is TGTGCCAGCAGCCTGCTCTGGGAGACCCAGTACTTC. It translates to CASSLLWETQYF. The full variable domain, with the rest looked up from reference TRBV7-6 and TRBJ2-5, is GAGVSQSPRYKVTKRGQDVALRCDPISGHVSLYWYRQALGQGPEFLTYFNYEAQQDKSGLPNDRFSAERPEGSISTLTIQRTEQRDSAMYRCASSLLWETQYFGPGTRLLVL.

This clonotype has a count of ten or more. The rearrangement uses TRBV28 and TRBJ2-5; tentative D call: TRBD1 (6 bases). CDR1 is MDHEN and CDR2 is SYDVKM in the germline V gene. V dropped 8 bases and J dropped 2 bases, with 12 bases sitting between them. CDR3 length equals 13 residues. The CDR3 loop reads CASASGEQETQYF. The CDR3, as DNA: TGTGCCAGCGCGTCAGGGGAGCAAGAGACCCAGTACTTC.

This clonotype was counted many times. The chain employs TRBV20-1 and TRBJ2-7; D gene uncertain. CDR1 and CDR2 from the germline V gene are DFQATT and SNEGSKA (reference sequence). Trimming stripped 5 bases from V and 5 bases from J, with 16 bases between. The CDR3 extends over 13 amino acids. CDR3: CSASRAPMDEQYF. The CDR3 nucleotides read TGCAGTGCTTCAAGAGCCCCCATGGACGAGCAGTACTTC.

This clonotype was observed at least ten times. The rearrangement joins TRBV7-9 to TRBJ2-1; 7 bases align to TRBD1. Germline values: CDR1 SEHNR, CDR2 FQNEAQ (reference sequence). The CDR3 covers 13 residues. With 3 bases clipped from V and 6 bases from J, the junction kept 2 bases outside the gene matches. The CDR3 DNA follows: TGTGCCAGCAGCTTCGACAGGGCCAATGAGCAGTTCTTC. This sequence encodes CASSFDRANEQFF.

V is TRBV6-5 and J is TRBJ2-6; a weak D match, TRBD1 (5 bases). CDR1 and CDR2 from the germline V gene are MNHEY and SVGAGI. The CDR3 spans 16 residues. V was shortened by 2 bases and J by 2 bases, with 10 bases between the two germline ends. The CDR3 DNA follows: TGTGCCAGCAGTTACGGTCAGGGTGCTGGGGCCAACGTCCTGACTTTC. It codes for CASSYGQGAGANVLTF.

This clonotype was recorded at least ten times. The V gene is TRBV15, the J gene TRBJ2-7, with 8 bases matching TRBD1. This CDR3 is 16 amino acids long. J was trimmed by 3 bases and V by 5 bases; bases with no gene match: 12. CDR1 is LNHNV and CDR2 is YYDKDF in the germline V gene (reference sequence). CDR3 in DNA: TGTGCCACCAGCGTTAACCGGGACAGGATGATCTACGAGCAGTACTTC. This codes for CATSVNRDRMIYEQYF.

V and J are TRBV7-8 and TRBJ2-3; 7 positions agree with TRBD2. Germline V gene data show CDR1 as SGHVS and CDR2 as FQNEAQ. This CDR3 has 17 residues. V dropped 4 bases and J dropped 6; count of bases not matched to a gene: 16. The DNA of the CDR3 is TGTGCCAGCAGCTCCCCGTTTGGGGGAGGGCTCGGTGATACGCAGTATTTT. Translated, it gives CASSSPFGGGLGDTQYF.

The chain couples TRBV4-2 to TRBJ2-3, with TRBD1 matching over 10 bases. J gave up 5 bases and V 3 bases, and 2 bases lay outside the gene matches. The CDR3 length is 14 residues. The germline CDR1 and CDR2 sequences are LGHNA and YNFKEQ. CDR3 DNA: TGTGCCAGCAGCCACGGACAGGGGGGAGATACGCAGTATTTT. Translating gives CASSHGQGGDTQYF.